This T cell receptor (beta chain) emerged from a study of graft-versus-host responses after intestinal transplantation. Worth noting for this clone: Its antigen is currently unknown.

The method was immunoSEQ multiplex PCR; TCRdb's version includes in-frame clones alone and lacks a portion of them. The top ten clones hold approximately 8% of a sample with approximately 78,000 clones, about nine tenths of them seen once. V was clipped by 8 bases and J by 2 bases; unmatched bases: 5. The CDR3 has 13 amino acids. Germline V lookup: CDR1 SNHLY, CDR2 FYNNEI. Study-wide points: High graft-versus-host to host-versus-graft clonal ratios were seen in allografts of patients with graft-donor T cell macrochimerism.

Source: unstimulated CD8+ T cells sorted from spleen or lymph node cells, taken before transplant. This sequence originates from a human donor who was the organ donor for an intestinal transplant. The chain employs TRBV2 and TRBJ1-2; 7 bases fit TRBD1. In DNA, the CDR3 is TGTGCCAGCGAGGGGGCGAAGAACTATGGCTACACCTTC. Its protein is CASEGAKNYGYTF.